This T cell receptor beta chain comes out of a study of identical twins. TCRdb reanalysed the 5' RACE reads using MiXCR and keeps one entry per CDR3 protein. This sample carries around 140,000 distinct CDR3 sequences, around 3.4% of them seen once, and the ten largest clones take 7% to 10%. This clonotype appeared many times. Trimming at V came to 3 bases and at J to 8 bases, leaving 10 bases not matched to a gene. The CDR3 has 14 amino acids. CDR1 and CDR2 (germline): DFQATT, SNEGSKA (reference sequence). What was sequenced was memory T cells sorted from blood. The chain combines TRBV20-1 with TRBJ1-5; 7 bases are shared with TRBD1. This TCR was sampled from a man between 18 and 29 years old in good health. The CDR3 sequence is CSASIGTVDEPQHF. In DNA form, the CDR3 reads TGCAGTGCTAGTATAGGGACAGTGGATGAGCCCCAGCATTTT.